The 27 T cell receptor beta chains in this list originate from one sample, sequenced in a study of T cell repertoires in cytomegalovirus infection. MiXCR was run by TCRdb on the reads, yielding one entry per CDR3 protein. The profile covers around 280,000 distinct CDR3 sequences, with around 10% appearing a single time and around 2.6% taken by the ten largest. Sequences were obtained from PBMCs. The origin of the receptors is a human donor in good health (CMV status not recorded). Some clones in this sample may be carry-over from other donors' samples.

The chain links TRBV10-3 to TRBJ2-3, with 11 bases fitting TRBD2. CDR1 is ENHRY, CDR2 SYGVKD, per germline. The CDR3 loop spans 15 amino acids. V gave up 7 bases and J gave up 4 bases; unmatched junction bases: 7. The CDR3 loop is CAIKASGGSADTQYF. The DNA for the CDR3 is TGTGCCATCAAAGCTAGCGGGGGGAGCGCAGATACGCAGTATTTT.

This clonotype was counted many times. V usage is TRBV28 and J usage is TRBJ2-3; no clear D. V gave up 5 bases and J gave up 0 bases, with 15 bases separating them. The CDR3 is 16 amino acids. Germline V gene data show CDR1 as MDHEN and CDR2 as SYDVKM. CDR3 nucleotide sequence: TGTGCCAGCAGTACCCCCTCCCCCGACAGCACAGATACGCAGTATTTT. It yields the protein CASSTPSPDSTDTQYF.

This clonotype was picked up a small number of times. The chain carries TRBV29-1 and TRBJ2-5, with D perhaps TRBD2 (7 bases). This CDR3 spans 14 amino acids. Between the trimmed V and J ends, which lost 6 bases and 4 bases, there was a span of 18 bases. CDR1 and CDR2 from the germline V gene are SQVTM and ANQGSEA. CDR3 amino acids: CSVKRGGGGETQYF. The CDR3, as DNA: TGCAGCGTAAAAAGGGGGGGGGGCGGAGAGACCCAGTACTTC.

This clonotype was detected ten times or more. The chain carries TRBV11-2 and TRBJ2-1, with TRBD1 identical over 12 bases. From germline, CDR1 is SGHAT and CDR2 FQNNGV. V lost 4 bases to trimming and J lost 9 bases; unmatched junction nucleotides: 4. The CDR3 sequence is 14 residues long. CDR3 in amino acids: CASSSGQGAGEQFF. CDR3 bases: TGTGCCAGCAGCTCGGGACAGGGGGCGGGTGAGCAGTTCTTC.

J is TRBJ2-7 and V is TRBV28; the match to TRBD1 covers 8 bases. The V gene end was trimmed by 3 bases and the J gene end by 4 bases; junction bases not matched to a gene: 8. Germline-derived CDR1 and CDR2 are MDHEN and SYDVKM. The CDR3 totals 15 residues. This CDR3 reads CASSFARDRRYEQYV. The DNA for the CDR3 is TGTGCCAGCAGTTTTGCCCGGGACAGGCGGTACGAGCAGTACGTC.

There are many counts of this clonotype. This chain connects TRBV7-8 to TRBJ2-7; D gene uncertain. CDR1 and CDR2 from the germline V gene are SGHVS and FQNEAQ. CDR3 length: 13 amino acids. V gave up 1 base and J gave up 3 bases, with 7 bases separating them. CDR3 DNA sequence: TGTGCCAGCAGCTTAGGGGCCCACTACGAGCAGTACGTC. Translated, it gives CASSLGAHYEQYV.

This clonotype has ten or more counts. The chain is built from TRBV12-5 and TRBJ2-1; no firm D call. Trimming shortened V by 1 base and J by 12 bases, and 10 bases separated the two germline ends. The germline V gene has CDR1 LGHNT and CDR2 FRNRAP. The CDR3 totals 12 residues. The CDR3 is CASGLAPRWQFF. CDR3 DNA sequence: TGTGCTAGTGGTTTGGCCCCTCGTTGGCAGTTCTTC.

The V gene is TRBV7-9, the J gene TRBJ2-5, with D perhaps TRBD1 (5 bases). Germline lookup yields CDR1 SEHNR and CDR2 FQNEAQ (reference sequence). This CDR3 contains 12 residues. The V gene lost 4 bases and the J gene lost 5 bases, with 8 bases spanning the gap. The CDR3 DNA is TGTGCCAGCAGCTCAAAGGGGGAGACCCAGTACTTC. The encoded protein is CASSSKGETQYF.

The gene calls are TRBV9 and TRBJ2-5, with 8 bases fitting TRBD2. The CDR3 spans 15 residues. Germline lookup yields CDR1 SGDLS and CDR2 YYNGEE. The ends lost 2 bases at V and 5 bases at J; junction bases unmatched: 8. CDR3 nucleotides: TGTGCCAGCAGCGTCCGGGAGGGGGGGCGGGAGACCCAGTACTTC. Translated: CASSVREGGRETQYF.

This clonotype appeared a few times. The rearrangement uses TRBV18 and TRBJ1-2; D remains unclear. Germline CDR1 is KGHSH and CDR2 is LQKENI. The CDR3 covers 12 residues. Between the trimmed V and J ends, which lost 4 bases and 2 bases, there was a span of 5 bases. DNA for the CDR3: TGTGCCAGCTCACTCAACAACTATGGCTACACCTTC. It is translated as CASSLNNYGYTF.

This clonotype was detected ten times or more. V and J are TRBV7-2 and TRBJ1-3; 10 bases line up with TRBD1. The CDR3 spans 15 residues. CDR1 and CDR2 (germline): SGHTA, FQGNSA. The V segment lost 5 bases and the J segment 2 bases; nucleotides outside the gene matches: 3. The CDR3 nucleotides are TGTGCCAGCAGCCGACAGGGGGCAGCTGGAAACACCATATATTTT. It is translated as CASSRQGAAGNTIYF.

The chain carries TRBV3-1 and TRBJ2-7, with no clear D. Per germline, CDR1 LGHDT and CDR2 YNNKEL (reference sequence). Trimming pared 3 bases from V and 2 bases from J, leaving 11 bases between. This CDR3 contains 14 residues. The CDR3 spells CASSHAGITYEQYF. The CDR3 coding sequence is TGTGCCAGCAGCCATGCCGGTATCACCTACGAGCAGTACTTC.

A remark on this clonotype: A much bigger clone sits one base away, suggesting this may be a read error. V is TRBV6-5 and J is TRBJ2-2; D is possibly TRBD2 (6 bases). V lost 0 bases and J lost 4, with 12 bases in between. The CDR3 is made up of 16 amino acids. CDR1 and CDR2 (germline): MNHEY, SVGAGI. The CDR3 DNA is TGTGCCAGCAGTTACTCTCCGGGGGTCGGCACCGGGGAGCTGTTTTTT. The encoded protein is CASSYSPGVGTGELFF.

This clonotype was seen many times. The CDR3 spells CASSLGQLLNTEAFF. CDR3 nucleotides: TGTGCCAGCAGCTTAGGTCAGCTGTTGAACACTGAAGCTTTCTTT. The V gene is TRBV7-2, the J gene TRBJ1-1; D gene ambiguous. The V gene's germline CDR1 is SGHTA and CDR2 FQGNSA. V dropped 1 base and J dropped 0 bases, with 9 bases sitting between them. CDR3 length equals 15 residues. Complete variable domain (other parts from reference TRBV7-2 and TRBJ1-1): GAGVSQSPSNKVTEKGKDVELRCDPISGHTALYWYRQSLGQGLEFLIYFQGNSAPDKSGLPSDRFSAERTGGSVSTLTIQRTQQEDSAVYLCASSLGQLLNTEAFFGQGTRLTVV.

This clonotype was seen ten or more times. The rearrangement joins TRBV6-2 or TRBV6-3 to TRBJ1-5; D might be TRBD1 (6 bases). With 2 bases removed from V and 6 bases from J, the gap between germline ends came to 8 bases. This CDR3 region has 13 residues. Germline CDR1 MNHEY, CDR2 SVGEGT. This CDR3 reads CASSYGGAQPQHF. In DNA form, the CDR3 reads TGTGCCAGCAGTTACGGGGGGGCTCAGCCCCAGCATTTT.

The table lists this clonotype with many counts. The J gene is TRBJ1-3, the V gene TRBV7-9; 11 positions agree with TRBD1. The CDR3 covers 15 residues. The J segment lost 6 bases and the V segment lost 5 bases, leaving 6 bases of the junction unmatched. Germline V gene sequence: CDR1 SEHNR, CDR2 FQNEAQ (reference sequence). CDR3 amino acids: CASSPWTGGENTIYF. CDR3 bases: TGTGCCAGCAGCCCTTGGACAGGGGGCGAAAACACCATATATTTT.

The table lists this clonotype with many counts. V is TRBV28 and J is TRBJ2-3; D is possibly TRBD1 or TRBD2 (5 bases each). The CDR3 is made up of 16 amino acids. The germline V and J ends were trimmed by 4 bases and 4 bases, with 18 bases remaining between them. The V gene's germline CDR1 is MDHEN and CDR2 SYDVKM. The CDR3 reads CASSSIGTLGSDTQYF. In DNA, the CDR3 is TGTGCCAGCAGTTCGATCGGGACCCTTGGTTCAGATACGCAGTATTTT.

This clonotype occurred many times. V is TRBV20-1 and J is TRBJ2-5; TRBD2 matches at 11 bases. This CDR3 has 14 residues. The V and J ends lost 4 bases and 1 base, in that order; junction bases with no gene match: 2. From germline, CDR1 is DFQATT and CDR2 SNEGSKA (reference sequence). For the CDR3, the DNA is TGCAGTGCTATTCTAGCGGGGGGCCAAGAGACCCAGTACTTC. Protein: CSAILAGGQETQYF.

This clonotype was found many times. This sequence joins TRBV7-9 and TRBJ2-5; TRBD2 matches 9 bases. This CDR3 comprises 14 residues. Losses at the gene ends were 7 bases for V and 1 base for J; bases not matched to a gene: 4. Germline CDR1 and CDR2: SEHNR and FQNEAQ (reference sequence). The CDR3 sequence is CASTVSGGQETQYF. DNA for the CDR3: TGTGCCAGCACCGTTAGCGGGGGCCAAGAGACCCAGTACTTC.

This clonotype showed up many times. The gene calls are TRBV4-1 and TRBJ1-5; 9 bases are a match to TRBD1. Germline CDR1 is MGHRA and CDR2 is YSYEKL. This CDR3 has 15 residues. V shed 4 bases, J shed 4 bases, and the junction held 5 bases outside the gene matches. The CDR3 DNA sequence: TGCGCCAGCAGCCTCGGGACAGGGAGGAATCAGCCCCAGCATTTT. Protein product: CASSLGTGRNQPQHF.

This chain connects TRBV7-3 to TRBJ1-1, with TRBD1 as a possible D gene (5 bases). CDR1 SGHTA and CDR2 FQGTGA come from the germline V gene. The CDR3 is made up of 14 amino acids. Trimming removed 4 bases from V and 4 bases from J, with 13 bases in between. Written as DNA, the CDR3 is TGTGCCAGCAGCTCTAAAGGGGCGAGCACTGAAGCTTTCTTT. Its translation: CASSSKGASTEAFF.

The chain is built from TRBV20-1 and TRBJ2-2; the D is unclear. This CDR3 comprises 12 residues. The germline CDR1 and CDR2 sequences are DFQATT and SNEGSKA (reference sequence). With 5 bases removed from V and 7 bases from J, the gap between germline ends came to 11 bases. For the CDR3, the DNA is TGCAGTGCTCCGAGGTTTAACGGGGAGCTGTTTTTT. This gives the protein CSAPRFNGELFF.

This clonotype was observed many times. The chain uses TRBV7-2 and TRBJ2-1; D remains ambiguous. The CDR3 contains 13 residues. Germline-derived CDR1 and CDR2 are SGHTA and FQGNSA. Trimming shortened V by 5 bases and J by 6 bases, and 11 bases separated the two germline ends. The CDR3 nucleotides are TGTGCCAGCAGCCGCATCGACGGCAATGAGCAGTTCTTC. This translates into CASSRIDGNEQFF.

This clonotype was picked up many times. The chain carries TRBV7-9 and TRBJ2-4; 9 bases match TRBD2. V dropped 4 bases and J dropped 1; count of bases not matched to a gene: 11. Germline CDR1 and CDR2: SEHNR and FQNEAQ (reference sequence). There are 18 residues in the CDR3. CDR3 in DNA: TGTGCCAGCAGCTCCCCCCGAGCGGGGGGCCGGGCCAAAAACATTCAGTACTTC. Amino acids: CASSSPRAGGRAKNIQYF.

There are many counts of this clonotype. The chain recombines TRBV7-2 with TRBJ2-5; the match to TRBD2 covers 8 bases. The CDR3 has 15 residues. Germline CDR1 is SGHTA and CDR2 is FQGNSA. V was clipped by 4 bases and J by 5 bases; unmatched bases: 9. CDR3: CASSSYGGAGETQYF. DNA of the CDR3: TGTGCCAGCAGCTCCTACGGGGGGGCGGGGGAGACCCAGTACTTC.

This clonotype was seen many times. The chain links TRBV25-1 to TRBJ2-5, with D unresolved. The CDR3 spans 12 residues. Trimming pared 7 bases from V and 2 bases from J, leaving 8 bases between. Germline values: CDR1 MGHDK, CDR2 SYGVNS. The CDR3 DNA reads as TGTGCCAGCAAATTTGATCAAGAGACCCAGTACTTC. Residues: CASKFDQETQYF.

In its sample, this clonotype was seen many times. The gene calls are TRBV28 and TRBJ1-5; D is unclear. This CDR3 is built from 13 residues. The V end lost 5 bases, the J end lost 7 bases, and 12 bases lay between the germline ends. Germline CDR1 reads MDHEN; CDR2 reads SYDVKM. The CDR3 reads CASSTGSRQPQHF. Here the CDR3 DNA reads TGTGCCAGCAGTACCGGGTCGAGACAGCCCCAGCATTTT.